The rows below give T cell receptor beta chains drawn from one sample of a study of identical twins. A single record per CDR3 protein comes from TCRdb applying MiXCR to the 5' RACE reads. The sample holds 400,000 to 500,000 distinct CDR3 sequences; 14% are singletons and the top ten take 0.98%. These data were also reused for a study on yellow fever vaccine responses in identical twins.

Sequenced input: CD4+ T cells sorted from blood. These TCRs come from a young woman in good health. The CDR3 runs from the conserved cysteine through the conserved F or W. D genes are given only for firm matches. Expanded clones get a size class; other rows say once, few or many, or leave the size out.

clone_size v_call d_call cdr3_aa
. TRBV5-6 TRBD1 CASSFDWTGVAEAFF
few TRBV7-2 . CASSLLGGASYEQYF
. TRBV4-1 TRBD2 CASSQGLAGKGWEFF
. TRBV11-1 TRBD2 CASSLDNRTSEGHNEQFF
. TRBV20-1 TRBD1 CSAPRDRALSGANVLTF
. TRBV12-3/TRBV12-4 TRBD1 CAWTGGESPLHF
few TRBV11-2 . CASSWTDRSYEQYF
. TRBV7-2 TRBD2 CASSATSGSGNEQFF
. TRBV4-1 . CASSQEWSSGAIPSSYNEQFF
few TRBV7-2 . CASSFGGFRTDTQYF
few TRBV2 . CASSDRNYEQYF
. TRBV7-8 . CASSSVRGFEQFF
. TRBV12-3/TRBV12-4 TRBD2 CASSYPQVAGSTDTQYF
. TRBV4-1 . CASSQEGVAEQFF
. TRBV10-3 TRBD1 CAIRGYRGMNTEAFF
. TRBV29-1 TRBD2 CSVEDGGRAYEQYF
. TRBV7-2 . CASSLSQGPYNEQFF